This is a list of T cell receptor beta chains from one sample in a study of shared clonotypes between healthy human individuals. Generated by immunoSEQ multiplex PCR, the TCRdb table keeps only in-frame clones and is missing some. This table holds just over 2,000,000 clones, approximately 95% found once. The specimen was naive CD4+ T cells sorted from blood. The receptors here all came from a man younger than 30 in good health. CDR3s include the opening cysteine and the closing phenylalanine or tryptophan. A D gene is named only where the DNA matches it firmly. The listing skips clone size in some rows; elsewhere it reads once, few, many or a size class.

DNA: TGTGCCAGCAGCTTTGCAGATACGCAGTATTTT; CDR3: CASSFADTQYF; size: NA; V: TRBV7-2; D: NA; J: TRBJ2-3
DNA: TGTGCCAGCAGTTTCGGGGAAAACTATGGCTACACCTTC; CDR3: CASSFGENYGYTF; size: NA; V: TRBV28; D: NA; J: TRBJ1-2
DNA: TGCGCCAGCAGCTACACAGGGGGCTCTGGAAACACCATATATTTT; CDR3: CASSYTGGSGNTIYF; size: NA; V: TRBV5-1; D: TRBD1; J: TRBJ1-3
DNA: TGTGCCAGCAGTCTGACAGGGGTGCTGGATGAAAAACTGTTTTTT; CDR3: CASSLTGVLDEKLFF; size: NA; V: TRBV6-1; D: TRBD1; J: TRBJ1-4
DNA: TGTGCCACCGGCGGGCAGCTGAACTATGGCTACACCTTC; CDR3: CATGGQLNYGYTF; size: few; V: TRBV10-3; D: NA; J: TRBJ1-2
DNA: TGTGCCAGCAGCTTGACAGGGGCTCGCGACGAGCAGTACTTC; CDR3: CASSLTGARDEQYF; size: NA; V: TRBV7-9; D: TRBD1; J: TRBJ2-7
DNA: TGTGCCAGCAGCTTAGTGGACAGAGCTAACTATGGCTACACCTTC; CDR3: CASSLVDRANYGYTF; size: NA; V: TRBV7-2; D: NA; J: TRBJ1-2
DNA: TGTGCCAGCAGCCAAGGGGGGGGCACAGGGGCGGAGGAGCAGTACTTC; CDR3: CASSQGGGTGAEEQYF; size: NA; V: TRBV14; D: NA; J: TRBJ2-7
DNA: TGTGCCAGCAGCCCGGGACTAGCGGGGTATAATGAGCAGTTCTTC; CDR3: CASSPGLAGYNEQFF; size: NA; V: TRBV5-6; D: TRBD2; J: TRBJ2-1
DNA: TGTGCCAGCAGCCAAAGTAGAGCGGGAGTTGGGGAGACCCAGTACTTC; CDR3: CASSQSRAGVGETQYF; size: NA; V: TRBV5-4; D: TRBD2; J: TRBJ2-5
DNA: TGTGCCAGCAGTTTAGCCGGGGAGACCCAGTACTTC; CDR3: CASSLAGETQYF; size: NA; V: TRBV28; D: NA; J: TRBJ2-5
DNA: TGCAGCGTCCGACAGGGGCCGTCGACGGAAAAACTGTTTTTT; CDR3: CSVRQGPSTEKLFF; size: NA; V: TRBV29-1; D: TRBD1; J: TRBJ1-4
DNA: TGTGCCAGCAGCGTAAGGCCCGACAATGAGCAGTTCTTC; CDR3: CASSVRPDNEQFF; size: NA; V: TRBV9; D: NA; J: TRBJ2-1
DNA: TGTGCCAGCAGCCAATATATAAACTATGGCTACACCTTC; CDR3: CASSQYINYGYTF; size: NA; V: TRBV14; D: NA; J: TRBJ1-2